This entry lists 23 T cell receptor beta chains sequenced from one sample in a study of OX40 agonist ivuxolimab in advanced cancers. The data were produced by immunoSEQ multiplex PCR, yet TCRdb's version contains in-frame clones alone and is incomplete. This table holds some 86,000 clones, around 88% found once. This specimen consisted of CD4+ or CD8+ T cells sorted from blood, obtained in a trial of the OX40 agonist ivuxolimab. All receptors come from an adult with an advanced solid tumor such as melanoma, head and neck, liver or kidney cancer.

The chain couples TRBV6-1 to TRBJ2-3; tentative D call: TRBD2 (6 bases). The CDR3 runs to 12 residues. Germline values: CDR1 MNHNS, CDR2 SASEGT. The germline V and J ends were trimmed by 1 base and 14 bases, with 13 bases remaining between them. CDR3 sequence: CASSEDRRARYF. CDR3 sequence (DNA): TGTGCCAGCAGTGAAGACAGGAGGGCCAGGTATTTT.

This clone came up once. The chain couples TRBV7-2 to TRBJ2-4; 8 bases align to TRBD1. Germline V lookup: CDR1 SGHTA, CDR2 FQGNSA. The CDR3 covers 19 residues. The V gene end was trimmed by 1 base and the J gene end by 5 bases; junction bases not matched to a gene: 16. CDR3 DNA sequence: TGTGCCAGCAGCTTAGACGCAGGGGGCAAGCCCTCTAGCCAAAACATTCAGTACTTC. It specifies CASSLDAGGKPSSQNIQYF.

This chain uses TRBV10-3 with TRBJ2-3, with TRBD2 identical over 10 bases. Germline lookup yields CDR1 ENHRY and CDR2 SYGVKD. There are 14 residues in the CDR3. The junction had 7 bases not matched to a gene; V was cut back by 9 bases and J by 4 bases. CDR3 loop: CAIASGSPPDTQYF. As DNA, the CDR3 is TGTGCCATAGCTAGCGGGAGCCCCCCAGATACGCAGTATTTT.

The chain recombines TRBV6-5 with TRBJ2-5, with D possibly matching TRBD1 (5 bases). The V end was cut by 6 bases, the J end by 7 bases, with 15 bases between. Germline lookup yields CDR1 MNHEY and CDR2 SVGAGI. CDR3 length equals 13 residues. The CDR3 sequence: CASSVDREVTQYF. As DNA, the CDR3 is TGTGCCAGCAGCGTCGACAGAGAGGTGACCCAGTACTTC.

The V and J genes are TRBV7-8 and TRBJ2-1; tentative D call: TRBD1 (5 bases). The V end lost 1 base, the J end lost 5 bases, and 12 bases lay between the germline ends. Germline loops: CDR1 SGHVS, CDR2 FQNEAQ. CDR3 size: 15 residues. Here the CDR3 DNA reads TGTGCCAGCAGCTTAGGGGGCCTCCAGGACAATGAGCAGTTCTTC. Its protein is CASSLGGLQDNEQFF.

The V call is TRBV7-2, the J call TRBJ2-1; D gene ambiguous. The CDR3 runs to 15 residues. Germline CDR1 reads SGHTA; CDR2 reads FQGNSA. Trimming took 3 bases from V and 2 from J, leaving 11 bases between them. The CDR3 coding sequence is TGTGCCAGCAGCTTTTTCGGCGGAGCCTACAATGAGCAGTTCTTC. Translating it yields CASSFFGGAYNEQFF.

The CDR3 reads CASSLLGRGNQPQHF. CDR3 in DNA: TGTGCCAGCAGCTTGCTCGGAAGAGGCAATCAGCCCCAGCATTTT. This chain joins TRBV5-5 and TRBJ1-5, with D hard to call. From germline, CDR1 is SGHKS and CDR2 YYEKEE (reference sequence). V dropped 1 base and J dropped 2 bases, with 10 bases sitting between them. The CDR3 sequence is 15 residues long.

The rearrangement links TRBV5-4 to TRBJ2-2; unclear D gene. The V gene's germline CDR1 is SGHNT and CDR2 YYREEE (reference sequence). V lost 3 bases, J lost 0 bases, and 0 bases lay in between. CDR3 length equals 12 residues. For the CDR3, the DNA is TGTGCCAGCAGCTCGAACACCGGGGAGCTGTTTTTT. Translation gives CASSSNTGELFF.

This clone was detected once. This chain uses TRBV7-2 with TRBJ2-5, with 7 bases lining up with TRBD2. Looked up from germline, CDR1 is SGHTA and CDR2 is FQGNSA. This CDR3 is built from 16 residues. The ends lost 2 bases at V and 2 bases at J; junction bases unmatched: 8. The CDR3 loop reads CASSLSAGVLQETQYF. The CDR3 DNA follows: TGTGCCAGCAGCTTAAGCGCGGGGGTCTTACAAGAGACCCAGTACTTC. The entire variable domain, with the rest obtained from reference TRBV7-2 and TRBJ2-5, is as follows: GAGVSQSPSNKVTEKGKDVELRCDPISGHTALYWYRQSLGQGLEFLIYFQGNSAPDKSGLPSDRFSAERTGGSVSTLTIQRTQQEDSAVYLCASSLSAGVLQETQYFGPGTRLLVL.

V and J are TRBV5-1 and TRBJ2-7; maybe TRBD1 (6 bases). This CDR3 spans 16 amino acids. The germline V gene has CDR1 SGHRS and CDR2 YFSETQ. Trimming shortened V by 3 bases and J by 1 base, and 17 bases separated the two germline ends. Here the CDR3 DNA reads TGCGCCAGCAGCTGGAGAGCATCGGACAGATCCTACGAGCAGTACTTC. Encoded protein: CASSWRASDRSYEQYF.

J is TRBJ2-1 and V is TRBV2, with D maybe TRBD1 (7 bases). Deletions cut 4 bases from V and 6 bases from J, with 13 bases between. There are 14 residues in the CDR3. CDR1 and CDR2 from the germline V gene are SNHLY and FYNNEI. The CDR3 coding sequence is TGTGCCAGCAGTGGACAGGGAGGAAGCAATGAGCAGTTCTTC. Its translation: CASSGQGGSNEQFF.

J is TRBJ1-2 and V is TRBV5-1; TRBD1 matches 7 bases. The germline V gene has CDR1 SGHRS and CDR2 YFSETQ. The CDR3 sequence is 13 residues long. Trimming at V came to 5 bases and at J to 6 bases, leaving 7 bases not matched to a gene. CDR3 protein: CASSYAQGDGYTF. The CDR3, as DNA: TGCGCCAGCAGTTATGCCCAGGGGGATGGCTACACCTTC. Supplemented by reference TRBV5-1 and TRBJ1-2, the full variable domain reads KAGVTQTPRYLIKTRGQQVTLSCSPISGHRSVSWYQQTPGQGLQFLFEYFSETQRNKGNFPGRFSGRQFSNSRSEMNVSTLELGDSALYLCASSYAQGDGYTFGSGTRLTVV.

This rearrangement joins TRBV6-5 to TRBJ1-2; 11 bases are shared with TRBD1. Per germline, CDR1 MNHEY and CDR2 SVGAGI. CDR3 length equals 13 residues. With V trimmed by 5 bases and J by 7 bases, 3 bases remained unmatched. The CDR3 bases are TGTGCCAGCAGTCGGGACAGGGGGTTTGGCTACACCTTC. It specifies CASSRDRGFGYTF.

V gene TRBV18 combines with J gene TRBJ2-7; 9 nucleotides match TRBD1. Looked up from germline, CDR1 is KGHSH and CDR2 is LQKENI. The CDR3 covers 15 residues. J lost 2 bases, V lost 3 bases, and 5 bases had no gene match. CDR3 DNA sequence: TGTGCCAGCTCACCGGGGGGACAGGGAGCCTACGAGCAGTACTTC. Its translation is CASSPGGQGAYEQYF.

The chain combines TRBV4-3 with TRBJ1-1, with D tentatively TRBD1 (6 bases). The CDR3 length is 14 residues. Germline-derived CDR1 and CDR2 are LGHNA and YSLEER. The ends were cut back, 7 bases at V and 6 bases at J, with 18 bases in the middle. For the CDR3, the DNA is TGCGCCAGCACCGACCGTCAGGGGAGCCCTGAAGCTTTCTTT. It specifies CASTDRQGSPEAFF.

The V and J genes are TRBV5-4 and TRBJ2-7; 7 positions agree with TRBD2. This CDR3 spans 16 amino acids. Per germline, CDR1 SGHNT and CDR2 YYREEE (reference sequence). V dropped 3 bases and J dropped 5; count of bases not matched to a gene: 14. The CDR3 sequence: CASSSEAGVVSHEQYF. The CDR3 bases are TGTGCCAGCAGCTCTGAGGCGGGAGTTGTTTCCCACGAGCAGTACTTC.

The CDR3 region has the DNA TGTGCCAGCAGCTATGGGTCTTCCGGTGATGAGCTGTTTTTT. Its translation: CASSYGSSGDELFF. The chain is built from TRBV5-5 and TRBJ2-2; D remains unclear. CDR1 and CDR2 from the germline V gene are SGHKS and YYEKEE (reference sequence). Trimming left V 3 bases short and J 11 bases short, with 17 bases between. This CDR3 comprises 14 residues.

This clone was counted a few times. For the CDR3, the DNA is TGTGCCTGGAGTGTAGACAGGGGGAACTATGGCTACACCTTC. Translating gives CAWSVDRGNYGYTF. The chain is built from TRBV30 and TRBJ1-2; 9 nucleotides agree with TRBD1. CDR3 size: 14 residues. The V gene end was trimmed by 0 bases and the J gene end by 2 bases; junction bases not matched to a gene: 1. CDR1 and CDR2 from the germline V gene are GTSNPN and SVGIG (reference sequence). Using reference TRBV30 and TRBJ1-2 for the parts outside the CDR3, the full variable domain is SQTIHQWPATLVQPVGSPLSLECTVEGTSNPNLYWYRQAAGRGLQLLFYSVGIGQISSEVPQNLSASRPQDRQFILSSKKLLLSDSGFYLCAWSVDRGNYGYTFGSGTRLTVV.

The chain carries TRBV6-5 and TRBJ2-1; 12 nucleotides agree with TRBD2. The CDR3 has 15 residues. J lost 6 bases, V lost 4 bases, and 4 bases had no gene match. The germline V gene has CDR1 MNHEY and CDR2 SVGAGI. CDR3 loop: CASSFGTSGRNEQFF. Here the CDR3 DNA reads TGTGCCAGCAGTTTTGGGACTAGCGGGCGCAATGAGCAGTTCTTC.

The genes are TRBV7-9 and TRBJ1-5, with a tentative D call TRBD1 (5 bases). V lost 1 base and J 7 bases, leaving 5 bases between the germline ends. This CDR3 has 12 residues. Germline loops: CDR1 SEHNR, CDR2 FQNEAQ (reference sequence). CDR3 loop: CASSLGGQPQHF. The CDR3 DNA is TGTGCCAGCAGCTTAGGGGGGCAGCCCCAGCATTTT.

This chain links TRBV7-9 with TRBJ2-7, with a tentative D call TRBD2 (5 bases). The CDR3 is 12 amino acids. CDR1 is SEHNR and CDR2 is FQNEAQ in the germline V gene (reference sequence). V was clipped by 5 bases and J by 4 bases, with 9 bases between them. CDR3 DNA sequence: TGTGCCAGCAGCGAGGACTGGTACGAGCAGTACTTC. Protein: CASSEDWYEQYF.

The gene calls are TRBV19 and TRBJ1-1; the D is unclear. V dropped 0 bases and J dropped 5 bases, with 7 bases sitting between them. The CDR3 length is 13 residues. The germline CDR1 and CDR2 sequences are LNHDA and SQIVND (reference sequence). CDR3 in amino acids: CASSIDKGTEAFF. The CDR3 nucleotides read TGTGCCAGTAGTATAGATAAAGGGACTGAAGCTTTCTTT.

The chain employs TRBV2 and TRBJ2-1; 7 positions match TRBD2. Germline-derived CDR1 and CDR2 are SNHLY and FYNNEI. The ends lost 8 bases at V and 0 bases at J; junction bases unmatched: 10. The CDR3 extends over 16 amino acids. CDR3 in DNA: TGTGCCAGCTTAGGACTAGTCCTATCCTCCTACAATGAGCAGTTCTTC. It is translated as CASLGLVLSSYNEQFF.